One sample yielded the 25 T cell receptor beta chains listed below, sequenced in a study of Graves' ophthalmopathy and Graves' hyperthyroidism. Amplification of TCR beta CDR3 regions used RNA transcripts. HTBI primers primed a first-round RT-PCR, and a second-round multiplex PCR followed. Each CDR3 protein gets one entry after TCRdb re-called the multiplex PCR reads with MiXCR. The table includes over a million distinct CDR3 sequences, about two fifths detected once. Sequencing input: peripheral blood or thyroid tissue (not recorded which). These receptors were obtained from an adult man with Graves' hyperthyroidism.

V gene TRBV12-3 or TRBV12-4 combines with J gene TRBJ1-2; a possible D gene is TRBD1 (5 bases). The V gene lost 5 bases and the J gene lost 8 bases, with 15 bases spanning the gap. The CDR3 covers 13 residues. As DNA, the CDR3 is TGTGCCAGCAGTCTGACAGCTAAATGGGGCTACACCTTC. Its protein is CASSLTAKWGYTF.

This clonotype was seen at least ten times. This chain joins TRBV9 and TRBJ2-7; 8 bases agree with TRBD2. The germline V gene has CDR1 SGDLS and CDR2 YYNGEE. This CDR3 is 15 amino acids long. J was trimmed by 2 bases and V by 4 bases; bases with no gene match: 8. CDR3 nucleotide sequence: TGTGCCAGCAGCCAGGGGAGCGGGAGAGCCTACGAGCAGTACTTC. Translation gives CASSQGSGRAYEQYF.

In regard to this clonotype: Just one base apart from a much larger clone, this may be a read error. No conserved phenylalanine or tryptophan ends this CDR3, so it is likely a read error. The rearrangement links TRBV7-9 to TRBJ2-7; possible D gene TRBD1, 6 bases. CDR1 SEHNR and CDR2 FQNEAQ come from the germline V gene (reference sequence). Trimming cost V 0 bases and J 0 bases, with 12 bases left between them. This CDR3 has 16 amino acids. CDR3 DNA: TGTGCCAGCAGCTTAGCCAGGACAGAAACCTCCTACGAGCAGTACCTC. It translates to CASSLARTETSYEQYL.

This clonotype showed up many times. V is TRBV5-1 and J is TRBJ1-1; D remains unclear. Germline V CDR1 and CDR2: SGHRS, YFSETQ. Trimming removed 0 bases from V and 0 bases from J, with 9 bases in between. The CDR3 length is 15 residues. The CDR3 DNA sequence: TGCGCCAGCAGCTTGGAGACAATCCTGAACACTGAAGCTTTCTTT. It yields the protein CASSLETILNTEAFF.

This chain connects TRBV4-3 to TRBJ1-2; 8 positions match TRBD1. V trimming: 3 bases; J trimming: 7 bases; junction bases outside the gene matches: 10. Germline V gene lookup returns CDR1 LGHNA and CDR2 YSLEER. The CDR3 covers 15 residues. CDR3 sequence (DNA): TGCGCCAGCAGCCATTCGACAGGGGAGAGGTTTGGCTACACCTTC. Translating it yields CASSHSTGERFGYTF.

V usage is TRBV7-2 and J usage is TRBJ2-3; TRBD2 agrees at 7 bases. After removal of 7 bases from V and 0 bases from J, the junction contained 7 bases not matched to a gene. There are 15 residues in the CDR3. The germline V gene encodes CDR1 SGHTA and CDR2 FQGNSA. DNA of the CDR3: TGTGCCAGCAAGCAAAGCGGGGCTAGCACAGATACGCAGTATTTT. It encodes CASKQSGASTDTQYF.

This sequence joins TRBV4-3 and TRBJ1-1; D is undetermined. Germline CDR1 reads LGHNA; CDR2 reads YSLEER. Trimming took 1 base from V and 5 from J, leaving 11 bases between them. CDR3 length: 14 residues. The CDR3 loop is CASSQARYGTEAFF. Written as DNA, the CDR3 is TGCGCCAGCAGCCAAGCGAGGTATGGGACTGAAGCTTTCTTT.

This clonotype has a single count. The rearrangement links TRBV29-1 to TRBJ1-6; 9 nucleotides match TRBD1. The CDR3 sequence is 13 residues long. Germline assignment: CDR1 SQVTM and CDR2 ANQGSEA. Here the CDR3 DNA reads TGCGCAACACAGGGGGCTGATAATTCACCCCTCCACTTT. Encoded protein: CATQGADNSPLHF. Full variable domain (remainder filled in from reference TRBV29-1 and TRBJ1-6): SAVISQKPSRDICQRGTSLTIQCQVDSQVTMMFWYRQQPGQSLTLIATANQGSEATYESGFVIDKFPISRPNLTFSTLTVSNMSPEDSSIYLCATQGADNSPLHFGNGTRLTVT.

This clonotype was seen only a few times. This rearrangement joins TRBV7-9 to TRBJ2-7; 7 bases line up with TRBD2. Germline CDR1 and CDR2: SEHNR and FQNEAQ (reference sequence). The ends lost 5 bases at V and 5 bases at J; junction bases unmatched: 15. The CDR3 is 16 amino acids. As DNA, the CDR3 is TGTGCCAGCAGCCTGGAGTTGGGGGGAGGGACCCACGAGCAGTACTTC. Its protein is CASSLELGGGTHEQYF. The full variable domain, in which reference TRBV7-9 and TRBJ2-7 provide the parts outside the CDR3, is DTGVSQNPRHKITKRGQNVTFRCDPISEHNRLYWYRQTLGQGPEFLTYFQNEAQLEKSRLLSDRFSAERPKGSFSTLEIQRTEQGDSAMYLCASSLELGGGTHEQYFGPGTRLTVT.

This clonotype has ten or more counts. This chain connects TRBV7-2 to TRBJ1-5; D uncertain. The CDR3 is made up of 12 amino acids. Per germline, CDR1 SGHTA and CDR2 FQGNSA. The V end was cut by 2 bases, the J end by 3 bases, with 2 bases between. In DNA, the CDR3 is TGTGCCAGCAGCTTATACAATCAGCCCCAGCATTTT. Translating it yields CASSLYNQPQHF.

This clonotype was seen only a few times. This chain links TRBV20-1 with TRBJ1-3, with D perhaps matching TRBD1 (6 bases). Deletions cut 6 bases from V and 9 bases from J, with 15 bases between. Germline loops: CDR1 DFQATT, CDR2 SNEGSKA (reference sequence). This CDR3 is 12 amino acids long. The CDR3 loop is CSALRGVGTIYF. The CDR3 DNA sequence: TGCAGTGCCCTCAGGGGAGTAGGCACCATATATTTT.

This clonotype was recorded many times. The chain couples TRBV12-3 or TRBV12-4 to TRBJ2-2; D not certain. V lost 3 bases and J 3 bases, leaving 5 bases between the germline ends. The CDR3 runs to 13 residues. The CDR3 coding sequence is TGTGCCAGCAGTTTTGGTGACACCGGGGAGCTGTTTTTT. Translated: CASSFGDTGELFF.

The rearrangement joins TRBV7-9 to TRBJ2-2; D ambiguous. Germline loops: CDR1 SEHNR, CDR2 FQNEAQ (reference sequence). This CDR3 is 14 amino acids long. Trimming removed 4 bases from V and 8 bases from J, with 14 bases in between. The CDR3 DNA sequence: TGTGCCAGCAGCTCAGGTCCGGCCACTGGGGAGCTGTTTTTT. It yields the protein CASSSGPATGELFF. Full variable domain (outside the CDR3, taken from reference TRBV7-9 and TRBJ2-2): DTGVSQNPRHKITKRGQNVTFRCDPISEHNRLYWYRQTLGQGPEFLTYFQNEAQLEKSRLLSDRFSAERPKGSFSTLEIQRTEQGDSAMYLCASSSGPATGELFFGEGSRLTVL.

In its sample, this clonotype was seen a few times. This chain joins TRBV7-8 and TRBJ1-1; 12 positions match TRBD1. Unmatched junction bases numbered 4, after V lost 5 bases and J lost 0 bases. The CDR3 runs to 16 residues. Germline loops: CDR1 SGHVS, CDR2 FQNEAQ. CDR3: CASSPGQGAMNTEAFF. DNA of the CDR3: TGTGCCAGCAGCCCGGGACAGGGGGCAATGAACACTGAAGCTTTCTTT.

CDR3 region: CSFFTGVSYEQYF. The CDR3 DNA sequence: TGCAGCTTCTTCACAGGGGTCTCCTACGAGCAGTACTTC. V usage is TRBV29-1 and J usage is TRBJ2-7, with 7 bases aligning to TRBD1. Germline V gives CDR1 SQVTM, CDR2 ANQGSEA. This CDR3 has 13 amino acids. With V trimmed by 8 bases and J by 0 bases, 7 bases remained unmatched.

The table lists this clonotype with many counts. A read error may account for a junction end that differs from germline. The rearrangement links TRBV7-9 to TRBJ2-5, with 7 nucleotides matching TRBD1. CDR3 length: 17 residues. Per the germline V gene, CDR1 is SEHNR and CDR2 is FQNEAQ (reference sequence). CDR3 in amino acids: CASSQDTGDNRGETQYF. The CDR3 coding sequence is TGCGCCAGCAGCCAAGATACAGGGGACAACAGAGGGGAGACCCAGTACTTC.

The chain uses TRBV4-1 and TRBJ2-6; 9 bases are a match to TRBD1. The CDR3 loop spans 13 amino acids. Germline values: CDR1 MGHRA, CDR2 YSYEKL. V was clipped by 3 bases and J by 11 bases; unmatched bases: 2. The CDR3 is CASSHTGGYVLTF. The CDR3 DNA reads TGCGCCAGCAGCCATACAGGGGGCTACGTCCTGACTTTC.

V is TRBV2 and J is TRBJ2-5; D is unresolved. The ends were cut back, 3 bases at V and 5 bases at J, with 13 bases in the middle. The CDR3 extends over 14 amino acids. Germline V gives CDR1 SNHLY, CDR2 FYNNEI. CDR3 coding DNA: TGTGCCAGCAGTGATTCCCAAAAATGGGAGACCCAGTACTTC. Its protein product is CASSDSQKWETQYF.

Comments on this clonotype: A single base separates this from a much larger clone, so it may be a read error. The chain joins TRBV2 to TRBJ1-2, with TRBD1 identical over 9 bases. CDR3 length: 14 amino acids. The germline gives CDR1 SNHLY, CDR2 FYNNEI. J was trimmed by 3 bases and V by 7 bases; bases with no gene match: 6. CDR3 region: CASTDTGGYYGYTF. The CDR3 nucleotides are TGTGCCAGCACAGACACAGGGGGCTACTATGGCTACACCTTC. Based on the CDR3 plus reference TRBV2 and TRBJ1-2, the full variable domain is EPEVTQTPSHQVTQMGQEVILRCVPISNHLYFYWYRQILGQKVEFLVSFYNNEISEKSEIFDDQFSVERPDGSNFTLKIRSTKLEDSAMYFCASTDTGGYYGYTFGSGTRLTVV.

This clonotype occurred a few times. This chain joins TRBV7-8 and TRBJ1-5, with 8 bases aligning to TRBD1. CDR3 length: 15 amino acids. The ends lost 3 bases at V and 6 bases at J; junction bases unmatched: 7. Looked up from germline, CDR1 is SGHVS and CDR2 is FQNEAQ. The CDR3 nucleotides are TGTGCCAGCAGCTTTGACAGGGGCGGGGGTCAGCCCCAGCATTTT. It translates to CASSFDRGGGQPQHF.

This clonotype was seen ten or more times. The rearrangement joins TRBV7-9 to TRBJ2-7; 7 nucleotides match TRBD2. The CDR3 extends over 15 amino acids. V shed 1 base, J shed 6 bases, and the junction held 9 bases outside the gene matches. Germline V gene lookup returns CDR1 SEHNR and CDR2 FQNEAQ (reference sequence). Here the CDR3 reads CASSLDGTPGGEQYF. The CDR3 DNA reads as TGTGCCAGCAGCTTAGACGGGACCCCGGGGGGCGAGCAGTACTTC.

The CDR3 protein is CASRGPGQGLYQPQHF. CDR3 DNA: TGTGCCAGCAGGGGCCCGGGACAGGGTTTATACCAGCCCCAGCATTTT. The chain uses TRBV2 and TRBJ1-5, with 9 bases fitting TRBD1. The CDR3 consists of 16 residues. Per the germline V gene, CDR1 is SNHLY and CDR2 is FYNNEI. Trimming cost V 6 bases and J 7 bases; bases outside gene matches: 13.

V usage is TRBV25-1 and J usage is TRBJ1-5; possible D gene TRBD1, 6 bases. Germline V gene lookup returns CDR1 MGHDK and CDR2 SYGVNS. This CDR3 comprises 14 residues. In DNA form, the CDR3 reads TGTGCTAGAGATACCGGGACAACCAATCAGCCCCAGCATTTT. Amino acid sequence: CARDTGTTNQPQHF.

In this sample, this clonotype turned up many times. The chain links TRBV29-1 to TRBJ2-7, with D tentatively TRBD2 (5 bases). Between the trimmed V and J ends, which lost 4 bases and 3 bases, there was a span of 10 bases. The CDR3 spans 12 residues. Germline lookup yields CDR1 SQVTM and CDR2 ANQGSEA. CDR3 region: CSVGRTSYEQYF. The CDR3, as DNA: TGCAGCGTTGGCCGAACTAGCTACGAGCAGTACTTC.

This clonotype has at least ten counts. The chain employs TRBV7-2 and TRBJ1-2, with D unclear. V lost 2 bases, J lost 8 bases, and 9 bases lay in between. The V gene's germline CDR1 is SGHTA and CDR2 FQGNSA. The length of the CDR3 is 12 residues. DNA of the CDR3: TGTGCCAGCAGCTTAAGTAGGAGCGGCTACACCTTC. Translating it yields CASSLSRSGYTF.